A selection of T cell receptor beta chains follows, all from one sample in a study of shared clonotypes between healthy human individuals. Generated by immunoSEQ multiplex PCR, the TCRdb table keeps only in-frame clones and is missing some. The sample lists a few million clones, over 90% occurring once. Sequencing used naive CD4+ T cells from PBMCs. Source of these receptors: a man aged 18-30 years in good health. Some clones in this sample may be carry-over from other donors' samples. Each CDR3 is given with its conserved first and last residue. The order of the fields is D gene, V gene, clone size, J gene, CDR3 protein, CDR3 DNA. D genes are given only for firm matches. Clone size is given for some rows only: seen once, a few or many times, or a class if the clone is expanded.

>-|TRBV5-1|-|TRBJ1-3
CASQDNSGNTIYF
TGCGCCAGCCAGGACAACTCTGGAAACACCATATATTTT
>-|TRBV7-9|-|TRBJ2-5
CASSPIQETQYF
TGTGCCAGCAGCCCTATCCAAGAGACCCAGTACTTC
>TRBD1|TRBV7-8|-|TRBJ1-5
CASSSTTGGITNQPQHF
TGTGCCAGCAGCTCCACGACAGGGGGGATTACCAATCAGCCCCAGCATTTT
>TRBD2|TRBV6-5|-|TRBJ2-7
CASRGLSGSIYEQYF
TGTGCCAGCAGGGGACTCAGCGGGAGTATCTACGAGCAGTACTTC
>-|TRBV28|-|TRBJ2-7
CASSLSSYEQYF
TGTGCCAGCAGCCTTAGCTCCTACGAGCAGTACTTC
>-|TRBV7-9|few|TRBJ1-1
CASSSPSKANTEAFF
TGTGCCAGCAGCTCCCCGTCAAAGGCGAACACTGAAGCTTTCTTT
>TRBD1|TRBV5-1|-|TRBJ2-5
CASSLGQGQETQYF
TGCGCCAGCAGCCTCGGACAGGGCCAAGAGACCCAGTACTTC
>TRBD1|TRBV5-5|once|TRBJ1-2
CASSWRTGYGYTF
TGTGCCAGCAGCTGGAGGACAGGGTACGGCTACACCTTC
>-|TRBV4-3|-|TRBJ2-4
CASSQDLVAKNIQYF
TGCGCCAGCAGCCAAGATCTCGTAGCCAAAAACATTCAGTACTTC
>-|TRBV5-1|-|TRBJ2-3
CASSRTDTQYF
TGCGCCAGCAGTCGGACAGATACGCAGTATTTT
>TRBD1|TRBV7-3|-|TRBJ2-5
CASSTQGTGQETQYF
TGTGCCAGCAGCACCCAAGGGACAGGCCAAGAGACCCAGTACTTC
>-|TRBV5-1|few|TRBJ1-2
CASSLASYGYTF
TGCGCCAGCAGCTTGGCCAGCTATGGCTACACCTTC
>-|TRBV6-4|-|TRBJ2-3
CASSDSWPEDTDTQYF
TGTGCCAGCAGTGACTCTTGGCCAGAAGACACAGATACGCAGTATTTT
>-|TRBV21-1|-|TRBJ1-5
CASSPRSPFINQPQHF
TGTGCCAGCAGCCCGCGGTCCCCGTTCATCAATCAGCCCCAGCATTTT
>-|TRBV4-3|-|TRBJ1-4
CASSQVYRATNEKLFF
TGCGCCAGCAGCCAAGTTTACCGGGCAACTAATGAAAAACTGTTTTTT
>-|TRBV6-5|-|TRBJ1-2
CASSPRGSNYGYTF
TGTGCCAGCAGTCCCCGGGGCAGCAACTATGGCTACACCTTC
>-|TRBV10-3|-|TRBJ1-1
CAISEGGLGTEAFF
TGTGCCATCAGTGAAGGGGGTTTGGGAACTGAAGCTTTCTTT
>TRBD1|TRBV28|-|TRBJ1-2
CASTSVLALVNRGVGYGYTF
TGTGCCAGCACTTCCGTTCTGGCCTTGGTAAACAGGGGAGTAGGCTATGGCTACACCTTC
>TRBD2|TRBV7-8|-|TRBJ2-5
CASSLGGGTGGWETQYF
TGTGCCAGCAGCTTAGGGGGGGGGACCGGAGGGTGGGAGACCCAGTACTTC
>TRBD2|TRBV13|-|TRBJ2-5
CASSLGTSGVQETQYF
TGTGCCAGCAGCTTAGGGACTAGCGGGGTGCAAGAGACCCAGTACTTC
>-|TRBV27|-|TRBJ2-1
CASRGLPYNEQFF
TGTGCCAGCAGGGGCTTGCCCTACAATGAGCAGTTCTTC
>TRBD2|TRBV5-1|-|TRBJ2-2
CASSDASGRAVDGELFF
TGCGCCAGCAGCGACGCTAGCGGGAGGGCCGTGGACGGGGAGCTGTTTTTT
>-|TRBV9|-|TRBJ1-2
CASSVANNYGYTF
TGTGCCAGCAGCGTAGCCAACAACTATGGCTACACCTTC
>-|TRBV6-6|-|TRBJ2-2
CASSSTQGELFF
TGTGCCAGCAGTTCTACACAGGGGGAGCTGTTTTTT
>-|TRBV6-1|-|TRBJ1-3
CASRNWVSGNTIYF
TGTGCCAGCAGAAACTGGGTCTCTGGAAACACCATATATTTT
>TRBD1|TRBV7-2|once|TRBJ1-5
CASSSIRDRGQPQHF
TGTGCCAGCAGCTCTATCCGGGACAGGGGACAGCCCCAGCATTTT
>-|TRBV27|-|TRBJ1-5
CASSLGVNQPQHF
TGTGCCAGCAGCTTGGGCGTAAATCAGCCCCAGCATTTT
>TRBD2|TRBV7-8|-|TRBJ2-1
CASSFSGGRGNEQFF
TGTGCCAGCAGCTTCTCTGGCGGGAGAGGGAATGAGCAGTTCTTC
>-|TRBV7-2|-|TRBJ1-4
CASSREVGRGEKLFF
TGTGCCAGCAGCCGAGAGGTGGGACGGGGGGAAAAACTGTTTTTT
>-|TRBV11-3|-|TRBJ2-1
CASSLGRTRNEQFF
TGTGCCAGCAGCTTAGGCAGGACGCGAAATGAGCAGTTCTTC
>-|TRBV4-2|-|TRBJ1-4
CASSQDGGRGLEKLFF
TGTGCCAGCAGCCAAGATGGGGGGAGAGGTCTAGAAAAACTGTTTTTT
>TRBD1|TRBV6-5|once|TRBJ1-2
CASSGGQAIPLGYTF
TGTGCCAGCAGTGGCGGACAGGCCATCCCCCTGGGCTACACCTTC
>-|TRBV5-1|once|TRBJ2-5
CASSLAQETQYF
TGCGCCAGCAGCCTTGCCCAAGAGACCCAGTACTTC
>-|TRBV2|-|TRBJ2-1
CASSPGARGNEQFF
TGTGCCAGCAGTCCAGGGGCTCGGGGCAATGAGCAGTTCTTC
>-|TRBV2|-|TRBJ2-7
CASTLNSYEQYF
TGTGCCAGCACCCTGAACTCCTACGAGCAGTACTTC
>-|TRBV9|-|TRBJ2-1
CASSVLGAGSYNEQFF
TGTGCCAGCAGCGTATTAGGGGCTGGTTCCTACAATGAGCAGTTCTTC
>-|TRBV5-1|-|TRBJ1-1
CASSLQGWNTEAFF
TGCGCCAGCAGCCTGCAGGGATGGAACACTGAAGCTTTCTTT
>-|TRBV10-3|once|TRBJ1-2
CAISVQVNYGYTF
TGTGCCATCAGTGTACAGGTGAACTATGGCTACACCTTC
>-|TRBV5-8|-|TRBJ2-3
CASSSQGWRDTQYF
TGTGCCAGCAGCTCTCAGGGTTGGAGGGATACGCAGTATTTT
>TRBD2|TRBV27|-|TRBJ2-1
CASSSHRTSGTYNEQFF
TGTGCCAGCAGTTCCCATCGGACTAGCGGGACATACAATGAGCAGTTCTTC
>-|TRBV10-3|-|TRBJ1-1
CAISGDQGYTEAFF
TGTGCCATCAGTGGGGACCAGGGTTACACTGAAGCTTTCTTT
>-|TRBV5-6|-|TRBJ1-4
CASSFRGTNEKLFF
TGTGCCAGCAGCTTTCGAGGCACTAATGAAAAACTGTTTTTT
>-|TRBV6-1|few|TRBJ2-6
CASRDGGSGANVLTF
TGTGCCAGCAGAGACGGGGGCTCTGGGGCCAACGTCCTGACTTTC
>-|TRBV4-3|-|TRBJ1-2
CASSQGFSTRGYTF
TGCGCCAGCAGCCAAGGTTTCAGTACTCGTGGCTACACCTTC
>-|TRBV15|once|TRBJ2-1
CATSRDYLGNEQFF
TGTGCCACCAGCAGAGACTATCTAGGAAATGAGCAGTTCTTC
>-|TRBV6-1|once|TRBJ2-7
CASRMTYLLYEQYF
TGTGCCAGCAGGATGACCTACTTGCTCTACGAGCAGTACTTC
>-|TRBV5-4|-|TRBJ2-2
CASSLGGGTVNTGELFF
TGTGCCAGCAGCTTGGGAGGGGGTACCGTTAACACCGGGGAGCTGTTTTTT
>TRBD2|TRBV19|-|TRBJ2-5
CASSIWASGVSSETQYF
TGTGCCAGTAGTATATGGGCTAGCGGGGTTAGTTCGGAGACCCAGTACTTC
>-|TRBV7-2|-|TRBJ2-7
CASSLGAGPYEQYF
TGTGCCAGCAGCTTAGGGGCAGGCCCCTACGAGCAGTACTTC